This T cell receptor (beta chain) was retrieved from a study of blood T cell repertoires in COVID-19. Study overall: The cDNA or gDNA used as material had been derived from T cells, B-cell-depleted T cells, or PBMCs.

The CDR3 runs to 16 residues. Germline V CDR1 and CDR2: MNHNY, SVGAGI (reference sequence). Trimming left V 4 bases short and J 1 base short, with 14 bases between. In terms of age and location, participants ranged from roughly 18 to 90 years and lived in roughly 22 US areas. Either two negative PCRs, clearance, or symptom resolution qualified Cohort 3 donors as recovered. Under the authors' procedure: Cell counts per sample came from amplifying reference gene primers. Method: immunoSEQ multiplex PCR; TCRdb's copy keeps in-frame clones and lacks some. The V and J calls and the clone size are those of that table, but D and trimming were determined from the DNA. The sample has some 340,000 clones; roughly four fifths are singletons.

The V call is TRBV6-6, the J call TRBJ2-4; possibly TRBD1 for D (5 bases). The sequenced sample was PBMCs or T cells enriched from blood (not recorded which). The TCR was taken from a woman between 45 and 60 years old who had recovered from COVID-19. The CDR3 loop reads CASSFRTGTAKNIQYF. DNA for the CDR3: TGTGCCAGCAGTTTCCGTACAGGAACTGCCAAAAACATTCAGTACTTC.